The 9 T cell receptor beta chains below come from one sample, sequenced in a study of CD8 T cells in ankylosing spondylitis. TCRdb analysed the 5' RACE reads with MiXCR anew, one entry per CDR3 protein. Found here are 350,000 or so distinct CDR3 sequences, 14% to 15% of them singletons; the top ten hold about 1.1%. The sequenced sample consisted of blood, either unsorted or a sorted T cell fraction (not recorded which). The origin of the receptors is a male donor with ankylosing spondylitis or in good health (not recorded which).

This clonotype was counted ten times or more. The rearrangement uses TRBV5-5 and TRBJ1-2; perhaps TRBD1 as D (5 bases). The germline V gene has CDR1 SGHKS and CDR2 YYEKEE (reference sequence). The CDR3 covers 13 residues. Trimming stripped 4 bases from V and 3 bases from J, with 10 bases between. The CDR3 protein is CASSLTGDYGYTF. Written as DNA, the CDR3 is TGTGCCAGCAGCCTTACGGGGGACTATGGCTACACCTTC.

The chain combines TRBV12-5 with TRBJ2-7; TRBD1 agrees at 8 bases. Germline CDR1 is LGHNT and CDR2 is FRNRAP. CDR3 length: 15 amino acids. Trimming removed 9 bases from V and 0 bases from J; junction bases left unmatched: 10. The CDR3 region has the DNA TGTGCTAGCGCCTTGGACAGGGCGTTCTCCTACGAGCAGTACTTC. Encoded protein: CASALDRAFSYEQYF.

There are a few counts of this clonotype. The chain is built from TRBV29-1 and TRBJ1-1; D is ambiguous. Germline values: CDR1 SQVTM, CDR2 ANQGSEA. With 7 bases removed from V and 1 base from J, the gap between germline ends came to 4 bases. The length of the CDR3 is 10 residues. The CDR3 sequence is CSGQNTEAFF. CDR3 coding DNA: TGCAGCGGTCAGAACACTGAAGCTTTCTTT.

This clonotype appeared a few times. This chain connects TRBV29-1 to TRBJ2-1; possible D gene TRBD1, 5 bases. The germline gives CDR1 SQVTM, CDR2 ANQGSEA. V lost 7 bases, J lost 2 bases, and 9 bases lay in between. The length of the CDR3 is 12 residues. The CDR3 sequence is CSATTAYNEQFF. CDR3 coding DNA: TGCAGCGCCACGACAGCCTACAATGAGCAGTTCTTC.

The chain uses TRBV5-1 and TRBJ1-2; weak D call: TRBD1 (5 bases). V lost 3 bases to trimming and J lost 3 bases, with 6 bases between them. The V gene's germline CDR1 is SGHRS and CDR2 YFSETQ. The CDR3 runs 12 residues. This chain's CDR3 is CASSWGDYGYTF. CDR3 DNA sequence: TGCGCCAGCAGCTGGGGGGACTATGGCTACACCTTC.

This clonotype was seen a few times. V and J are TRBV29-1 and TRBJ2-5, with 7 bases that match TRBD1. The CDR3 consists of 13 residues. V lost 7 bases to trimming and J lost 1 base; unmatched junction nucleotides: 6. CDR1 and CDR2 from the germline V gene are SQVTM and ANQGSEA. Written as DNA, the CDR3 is TGCAGCGCCGAAGGACAGGTCCAAGAGACCCAGTACTTC. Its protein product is CSAEGQVQETQYF.

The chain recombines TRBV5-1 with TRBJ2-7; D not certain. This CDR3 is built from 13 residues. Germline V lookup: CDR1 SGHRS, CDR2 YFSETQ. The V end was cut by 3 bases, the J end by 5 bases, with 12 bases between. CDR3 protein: CASSSTRSDEQYF. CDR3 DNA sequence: TGCGCCAGCAGCTCTACACGATCAGACGAGCAGTACTTC. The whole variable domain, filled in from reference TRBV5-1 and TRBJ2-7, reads KAGVTQTPRYLIKTRGQQVTLSCSPISGHRSVSWYQQTPGQGLQFLFEYFSETQRNKGNFPGRFSGRQFSNSRSEMNVSTLELGDSALYLCASSSTRSDEQYFGPGTRLTVT.

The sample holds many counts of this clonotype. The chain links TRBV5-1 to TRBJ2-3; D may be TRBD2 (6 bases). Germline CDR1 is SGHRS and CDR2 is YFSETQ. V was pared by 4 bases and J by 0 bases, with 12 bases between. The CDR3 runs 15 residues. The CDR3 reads CASSPGGRSTDTQYF. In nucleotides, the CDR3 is TGCGCCAGCAGCCCCGGAGGGAGGAGCACAGATACGCAGTATTTT.

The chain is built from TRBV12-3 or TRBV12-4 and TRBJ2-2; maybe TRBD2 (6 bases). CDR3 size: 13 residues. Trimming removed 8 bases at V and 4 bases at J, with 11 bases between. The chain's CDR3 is CASREQGTGELFF. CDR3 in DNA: TGTGCCAGCCGGGAGCAGGGCACCGGGGAGCTGTTTTTT.